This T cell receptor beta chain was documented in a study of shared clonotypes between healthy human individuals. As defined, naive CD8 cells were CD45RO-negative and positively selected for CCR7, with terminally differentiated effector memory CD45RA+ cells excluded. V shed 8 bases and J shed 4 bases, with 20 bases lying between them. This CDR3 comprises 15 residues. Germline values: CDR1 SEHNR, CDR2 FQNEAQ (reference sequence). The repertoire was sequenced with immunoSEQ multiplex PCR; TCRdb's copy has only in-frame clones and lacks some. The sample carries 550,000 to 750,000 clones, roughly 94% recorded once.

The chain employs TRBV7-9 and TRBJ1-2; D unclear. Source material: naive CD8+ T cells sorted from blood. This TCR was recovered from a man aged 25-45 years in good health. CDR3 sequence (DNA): TGTGCCAGCTACTCCTTCTTGGACGGCAGCTATGGCTACACCTTC. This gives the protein CASYSFLDGSYGYTF.